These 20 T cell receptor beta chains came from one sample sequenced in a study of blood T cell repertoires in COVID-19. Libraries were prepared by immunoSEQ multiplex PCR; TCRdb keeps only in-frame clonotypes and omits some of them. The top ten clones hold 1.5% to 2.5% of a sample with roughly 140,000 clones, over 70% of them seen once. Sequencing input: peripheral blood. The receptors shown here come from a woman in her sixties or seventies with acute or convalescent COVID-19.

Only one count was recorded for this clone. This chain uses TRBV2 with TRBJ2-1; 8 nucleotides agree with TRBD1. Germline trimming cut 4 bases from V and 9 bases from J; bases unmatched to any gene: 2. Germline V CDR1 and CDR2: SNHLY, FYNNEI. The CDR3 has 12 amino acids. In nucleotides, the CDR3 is TGTGCCAGCAGTGGGACAGGGATTGAGCAGTTCTTC. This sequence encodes CASSGTGIEQFF.

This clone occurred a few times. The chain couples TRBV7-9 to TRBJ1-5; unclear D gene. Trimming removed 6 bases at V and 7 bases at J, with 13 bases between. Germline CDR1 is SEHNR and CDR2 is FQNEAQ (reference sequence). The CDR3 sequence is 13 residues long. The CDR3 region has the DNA TGTGCCAGCAGTAGTGAGTTCGCCCAGCCCCAGCATTTT. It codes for CASSSEFAQPQHF.

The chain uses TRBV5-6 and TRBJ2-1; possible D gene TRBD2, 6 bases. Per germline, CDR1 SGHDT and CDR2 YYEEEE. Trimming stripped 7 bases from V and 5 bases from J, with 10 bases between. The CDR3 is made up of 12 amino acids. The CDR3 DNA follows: TGTGCCAGCGGGAGGCTTAACAATGAGCAGTTCTTC. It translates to CASGRLNNEQFF.

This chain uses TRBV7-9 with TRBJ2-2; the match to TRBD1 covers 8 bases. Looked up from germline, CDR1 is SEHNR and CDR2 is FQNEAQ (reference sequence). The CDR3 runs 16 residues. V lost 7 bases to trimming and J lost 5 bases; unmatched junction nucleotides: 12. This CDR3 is CASTPSGGGWTGELFF. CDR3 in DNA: TGTGCCAGCACCCCTTCAGGGGGCGGCTGGACCGGGGAGCTGTTTTTT.

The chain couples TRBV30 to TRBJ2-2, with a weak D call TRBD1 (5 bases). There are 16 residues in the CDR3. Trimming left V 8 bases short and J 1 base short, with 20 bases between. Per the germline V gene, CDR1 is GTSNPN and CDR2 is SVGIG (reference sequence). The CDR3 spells CATTQQGPGNTGELFF. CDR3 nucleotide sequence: TGTGCCACCACCCAGCAGGGTCCGGGGAACACCGGGGAGCTGTTTTTT.

The CDR3 loop is CSVPGGSYGEQFF. DNA of the CDR3: TGCAGCGTCCCCGGGGGTAGCTACGGTGAGCAGTTCTTC. The chain joins TRBV29-1 to TRBJ2-1, with D perhaps matching TRBD2 (6 bases). The CDR3 extends over 13 amino acids. Germline-derived CDR1 and CDR2 are SQVTM and ANQGSEA. Trimming pared 6 bases from V and 9 bases from J, leaving 18 bases between.

CDR3 sequence reads: CASGSGAGGSYNEQFF. The CDR3 nucleotides are TGTGCTAGTGGTTCGGGAGCGGGAGGTTCCTACAATGAGCAGTTCTTC. The J gene is TRBJ2-1, the V gene TRBV12-5; 9 bases agree with TRBD2. The germline gives CDR1 LGHNT, CDR2 FRNRAP. The length of the CDR3 is 16 residues. Trimming took 4 bases from V and 1 from J; bases not matched to a gene: 5.

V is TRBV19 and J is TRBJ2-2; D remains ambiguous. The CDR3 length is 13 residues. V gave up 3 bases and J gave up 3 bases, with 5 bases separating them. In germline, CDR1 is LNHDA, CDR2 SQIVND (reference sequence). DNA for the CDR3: TGTGCCAGTAGTATCCCTTACACCGGGGAGCTGTTTTTT. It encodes CASSIPYTGELFF. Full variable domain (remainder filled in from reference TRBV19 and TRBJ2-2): DGGITQSPKYLFRKEGQNVTLSCEQNLNHDAMYWYRQDPGQGLRLIYYSQIVNDFQKGDIAEGYSVSREKKESFPLTVTSAQKNPTAFYLCASSIPYTGELFFGEGSRLTVL.

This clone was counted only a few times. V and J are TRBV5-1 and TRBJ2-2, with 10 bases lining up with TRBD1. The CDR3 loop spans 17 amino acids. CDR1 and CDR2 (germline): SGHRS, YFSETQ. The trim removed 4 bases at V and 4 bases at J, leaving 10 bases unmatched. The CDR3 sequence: CASSPPGQGTFTGELFF. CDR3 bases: TGCGCCAGCAGCCCCCCGGGACAGGGGACGTTCACCGGGGAGCTGTTTTTT.

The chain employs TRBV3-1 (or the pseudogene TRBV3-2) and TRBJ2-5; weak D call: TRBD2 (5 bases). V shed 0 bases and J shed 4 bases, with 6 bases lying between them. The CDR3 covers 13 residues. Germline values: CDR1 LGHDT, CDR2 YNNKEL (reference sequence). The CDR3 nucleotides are TGTGCCAGCAGCCAAGACGGGGTAGAGACCCAGTACTTC. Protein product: CASSQDGVETQYF.

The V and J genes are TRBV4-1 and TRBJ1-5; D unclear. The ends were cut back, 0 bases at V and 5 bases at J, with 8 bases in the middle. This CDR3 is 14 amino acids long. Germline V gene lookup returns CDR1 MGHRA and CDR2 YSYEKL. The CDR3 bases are TGCGCCAGCAGCCAAGATCCCATTTATCAGCCCCAGCATTTT. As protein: CASSQDPIYQPQHF.

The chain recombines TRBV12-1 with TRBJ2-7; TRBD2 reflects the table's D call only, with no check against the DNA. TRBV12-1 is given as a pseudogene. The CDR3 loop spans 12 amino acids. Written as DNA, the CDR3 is TGTGCCAGCAGCTTTCCAAGCAACGAGCAGTACTTC. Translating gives CASSFPSNEQYF.

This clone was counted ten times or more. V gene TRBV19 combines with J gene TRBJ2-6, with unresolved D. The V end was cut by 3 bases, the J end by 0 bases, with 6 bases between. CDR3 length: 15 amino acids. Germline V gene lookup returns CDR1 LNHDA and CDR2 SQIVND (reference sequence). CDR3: CASSIGNSGANVLTF. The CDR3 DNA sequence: TGTGCCAGTAGTATTGGCAACTCTGGGGCCAACGTCCTGACTTTC.

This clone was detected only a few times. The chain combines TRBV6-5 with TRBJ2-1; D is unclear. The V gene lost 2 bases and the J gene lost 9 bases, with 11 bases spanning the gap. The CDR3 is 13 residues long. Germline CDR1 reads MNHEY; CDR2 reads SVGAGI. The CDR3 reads CASSYALATEQFF. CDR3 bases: TGTGCCAGCAGTTACGCCTTAGCAACTGAGCAGTTCTTC.

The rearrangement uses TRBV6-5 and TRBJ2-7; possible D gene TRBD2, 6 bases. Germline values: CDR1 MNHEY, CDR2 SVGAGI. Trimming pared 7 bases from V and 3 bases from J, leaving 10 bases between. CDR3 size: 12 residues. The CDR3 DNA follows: TGTGCCAGCACTAGCGTCGGCTACGAGCAGTACTTC. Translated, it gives CASTSVGYEQYF.

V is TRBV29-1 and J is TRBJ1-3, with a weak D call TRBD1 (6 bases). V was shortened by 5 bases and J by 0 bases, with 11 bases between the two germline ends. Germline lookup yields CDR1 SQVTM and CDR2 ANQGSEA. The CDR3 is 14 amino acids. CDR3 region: CSVRWTVSGNTIYF. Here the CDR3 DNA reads TGCAGCGTTCGATGGACAGTCTCTGGAAACACCATATATTTT.

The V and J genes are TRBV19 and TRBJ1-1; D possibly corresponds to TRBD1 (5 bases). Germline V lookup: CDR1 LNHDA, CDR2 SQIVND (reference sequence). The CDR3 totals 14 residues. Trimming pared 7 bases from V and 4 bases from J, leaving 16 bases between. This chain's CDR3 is CASISGYRTTEAFF. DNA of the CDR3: TGTGCCAGTATCTCAGGGTATAGGACCACTGAAGCTTTCTTT. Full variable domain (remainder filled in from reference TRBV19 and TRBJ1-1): DGGITQSPKYLFRKEGQNVTLSCEQNLNHDAMYWYRQDPGQGLRLIYYSQIVNDFQKGDIAEGYSVSREKKESFPLTVTSAQKNPTAFYLCASISGYRTTEAFFGQGTRLTVV.

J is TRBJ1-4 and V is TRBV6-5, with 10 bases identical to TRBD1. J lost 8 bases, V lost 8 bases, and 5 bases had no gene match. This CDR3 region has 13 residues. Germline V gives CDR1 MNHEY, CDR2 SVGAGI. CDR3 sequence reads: CASLDRGREKLFF. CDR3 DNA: TGTGCCAGCCTGGACAGGGGGAGGGAAAAACTGTTTTTT.

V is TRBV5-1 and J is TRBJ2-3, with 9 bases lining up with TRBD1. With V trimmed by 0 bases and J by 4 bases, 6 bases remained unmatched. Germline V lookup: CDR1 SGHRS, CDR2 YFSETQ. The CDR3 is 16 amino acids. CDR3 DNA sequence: TGCGCCAGCAGCTTGGCTGGACAGGGGTACGCAGATACGCAGTATTTT. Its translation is CASSLAGQGYADTQYF.

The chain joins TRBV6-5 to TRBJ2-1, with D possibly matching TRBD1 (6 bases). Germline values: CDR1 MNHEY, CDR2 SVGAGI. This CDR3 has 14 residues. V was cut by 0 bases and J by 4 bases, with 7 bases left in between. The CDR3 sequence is CASSYSQGYNEQFF. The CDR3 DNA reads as TGTGCCAGCAGTTACTCGCAGGGGTACAATGAGCAGTTCTTC.